This TCR beta chain was recorded in a study of blood T cell repertoires in COVID-19. Study-wide context: Sources were T cells, B-cell-depleted T cells, or PBMCs; the material itself was cDNA or gDNA.

Measured with immunoSEQ multiplex PCR; TCRdb has only the in-frame clones, and not every one. Here the sample spans 340,000 or so clones, around 86% being singletons. Cohort placement rested on clinical history that participants reported themselves. CDR1 is MDHEN, CDR2 SYDVKM, per germline. The CDR3 sequence is 14 residues long. V dropped 6 bases and J dropped 11; count of bases not matched to a gene: 9. The gene calls are TRBV28 and TRBJ1-4; 10 nucleotides match TRBD1. The source material was PBMCs or T cells enriched from blood (not recorded which). The receptor was isolated from a woman in her thirties or forties with acute COVID-19. As DNA, the CDR3 is TGTGCCAGCAGGACCGGGACAGGGGATGGTAAACTGTTTTTT. Encoded protein: CASRTGTGDGKLFF.